These 15 T cell receptor delta chains share one sample of origin, sequenced in a study of gamma-delta T cells after stem cell transplantation. TCRdb redid the clone calls on the RT-PCR reads with CATT. This table holds roughly 5,400 delta-chain clones, approximately 10% found once. Sequenced material: gamma-delta T cells. The receptors derive from a human donor. It is not recorded whose cells these are; they may come from a transplant donor.

About this clone: The junction does not match germline at one end; this may be a read error. Other DNA sequences within the sample encode an identical CDR3. The chain has TRDV2 and TRDJ1, with TRDD3 identical over 12 bases. CDR1 and CDR2 from the germline V gene are GEAIGNYY and EKD. The CDR3 consists of 19 residues. As DNA, the CDR3 is TGTGCCTGTGACACCTTGGCTGGGGGATACGAAGGCGAGCCCGATAAACTCATCTTC. Its protein is CACDTLAGGYEGEPDKLIF.

The chain carries TRDV2 and TRDJ3, with 7 bases aligning to TRDD3. V gave up 0 bases and J gave up 1 base; unmatched junction bases: 5. Per germline, CDR1 GEAIGNYY and CDR2 EKD. The CDR3 covers 18 residues. Written as DNA, the CDR3 is TGTGCCTGTGACACCGGAGCCTGGGGGTCCTGGGACACCCGACAGATGTTTTTC. Encoded protein: CACDTGAWGSWDTRQMFF.

The chain links TRDV1 to TRDJ1; 13 bases align to TRDD3. V was pared by 3 bases and J by 2 bases, with 24 bases of the junction left unmatched. The length of the CDR3 is 23 residues. Germline CDR1 is TSWWSYY and CDR2 is QGS. This chain's CDR3 is CALGDPSSQTVLGDTRGTDKLIF. CDR3 nucleotides: TGTGCTCTTGGGGATCCCTCCTCCCAGACCGTACTGGGGGATACGCGGGGGACCGATAAACTCATCTTT.

This clone is medium-sized by share. CDR3 bases: TGTGCCTGTGACACCTTGGTTCCCGACCGTACTGGGGGAGGAAACACCGATAAACTCATCTTT. It is translated as CACDTLVPDRTGGGNTDKLIF. The rearrangement uses TRDV2 and TRDJ1; TRDD3 matches 9 bases. V lost 0 bases to trimming and J lost 0 bases; unmatched junction nucleotides: 19. CDR1 and CDR2 from the germline V gene are GEAIGNYY and EKD. The CDR3 loop spans 21 amino acids.

By share, this clone counts as medium-sized (0.01 to 0.1%). This rearrangement joins TRDV2 to TRDJ1; TRDD3 aligns across 9 bases. The CDR3 length is 15 residues. The J segment lost 4 bases and the V segment lost 3 bases, leaving 8 bases of the junction unmatched. Germline V CDR1 and CDR2: GEAIGNYY, EKD. The CDR3 coding sequence is TGTGCCTGTGACCCACTGGGGGACTCCTACGATAAACTCATCTTT. Protein sequence: CACDPLGDSYDKLIF.

The table lists this clone with a few counts. This chain joins TRDV2 and TRDJ1, with 10 bases aligning to TRDD3. Unmatched junction bases numbered 16, after V lost 1 base and J lost 3 bases. Per the germline V gene, CDR1 is GEAIGNYY and CDR2 is EKD. The CDR3 consists of 19 residues. The CDR3 loop is CACDTLLLGDADQADKLIF. CDR3 in DNA: TGTGCCTGTGACACTCTTTTACTGGGGGATGCCGATCAGGCCGATAAACTCATCTTT.

Judged by abundance, this clone is medium-sized (0.01 to 0.1%). The rearrangement joins TRDV2 to TRDJ1, with 7 positions matching TRDD3. The J segment lost 3 bases and the V segment lost 0 bases, leaving 9 bases of the junction unmatched. In germline, CDR1 is GEAIGNYY, CDR2 EKD. This CDR3 is 16 amino acids long. CDR3 region: CACDTLGAVEADKLIF. Written as DNA, the CDR3 is TGTGCCTGTGACACCCTGGGGGCCGTTGAGGCCGATAAACTCATCTTT.

The chain couples TRDV2 to TRDJ1, with 13 bases that match TRDD3. CDR3 length equals 19 residues. Germline assignment: CDR1 GEAIGNYY and CDR2 EKD. J was trimmed by 0 bases and V by 3 bases; bases with no gene match: 12. DNA of the CDR3: TGTGCCTGTGACGCCGTACTGGGGGATACGCTGTATCACACCGATAAACTCATCTTT. This sequence encodes CACDAVLGDTLYHTDKLIF.

This clone has a handful of counts. The TCRdb record carries a much larger clone's protein, which differs from this DNA's translation at residue 12; a read error is the likely cause, and the protein listed here is the DNA translation. The chain employs TRDV2 and TRDJ1; 13 positions agree with TRDD3. This CDR3 spans 19 amino acids. V lost 2 bases and J lost 1; bases outside the gene matches: 12. CDR1 and CDR2 from the germline V gene are GEAIGNYY and EKD. The CDR3 reads CACDNFGLGDTVITDKLIF. CDR3 coding DNA: TGTGCCTGTGACAACTTTGGACTGGGGGATACGGTGATCACCGATAAACTCATCTTT.

For this clone: Since a far larger clone is one base different, this is likely a read error. At the DNA level, this CDR3 is encoded by other sequences in the same sample as well. V is TRDV2 and J is TRDJ1, with 8 bases identical to TRDD3. The germline gives CDR1 GEAIGNYY, CDR2 EKD. The CDR3 covers 17 residues. The CDR3 DNA reads TGCGCCTGTGACACCCTGTTGGGGGATGCATACACCGATAAACTCATCTTT. It translates to CACDTLLGDAYTDKLIF.

This clone was recorded a few times. TCRdb shows a much larger clone's protein in place of this DNA's translation, and the two differ at residue 13, likely through a read error; the protein shown is translated from the DNA. The chain links TRDV2 to TRDJ1; D perhaps matches TRDD3 (5 bases). This CDR3 spans 15 amino acids. Germline loops: CDR1 GEAIGNYY, CDR2 EKD. The CDR3 coding sequence is TGTGCCTGTGACACCCTCGGGGGTACCACCGATAAATTCATCTTT. This sequence encodes CACDTLGGTTDKFIF.

This clone turned up a few times. The J gene is TRDJ1, the V gene TRDV2; 11 bases agree with TRDD3. J lost 1 base, V lost 3 bases, and 6 bases had no gene match. The germline V gene encodes CDR1 GEAIGNYY and CDR2 EKD. There are 16 residues in the CDR3. CDR3 sequence (DNA): TGTGCCTGTGACTCGATGGGGGATACGCGCACCGATAAACTCATCTTT. This translates into CACDSMGDTRTDKLIF.

A note on this clone: An end of the junction differs from the germline gene, which may be a read error. V gene TRDV2 combines with J gene TRDJ1; tentative D call: TRDD3 (6 bases). The CDR3 loop spans 20 amino acids. Germline CDR1 reads GEAIGNYY; CDR2 reads EKD. CDR3 loop: CACVPLSRFVGIHYTDTLIF. The CDR3 nucleotides read TGTGCCTGTGTCCCCCTATCGCGGTTCGTGGGGATTCATTACACCGATACACTCATCTTT.

Judged by abundance, this clone is medium-sized. Other DNA sequences in the same sample also yield this CDR3. The chain couples TRDV3 to TRDJ1, with D tentatively TRDD2 (5 bases). This CDR3 is built from 20 residues. From germline, CDR1 is TVYSNPD and CDR2 GDNSRS (reference sequence). V was shortened by 1 base and J by 3 bases, with 33 bases between the two germline ends. CDR3 in amino acids: CAFTTPSSPTGELESDKLIF. The DNA of the CDR3 is TGTGCCTTTACCACCCCTTCTTCGCCGACGGGTGAATTAGAATCCGATAAACTCATCTTT.

In its sample, this clone was seen a few times. A much larger clone differs from this one at a single base, so this may be a read error. The CDR3 loop reads CACDVLGDRDKPIF. The CDR3 bases are TGTGCCTGTGACGTTTTGGGGGACCGTGATAAACCCATCTTT. V usage is TRDV2 and J usage is TRDJ1, with 7 bases lining up with TRDD3. Germline V gene lookup returns CDR1 GEAIGNYY and CDR2 EKD. The CDR3 length is 14 residues.